This T cell receptor beta chain emerged from a study of cytomegalovirus exposure and HLA in healthy donors. Overall study context: Samples from HLA-typed donors yielded about 85 million unique TCRs in an early data release.

V was trimmed by 7 bases and J by 3 bases, leaving 13 bases between them. The V gene's germline CDR1 is MNHNY and CDR2 SVGAGI (reference sequence). The CDR3 length is 14 residues. Note on this clone: Its antigen is undetermined.

It was with 60 Vbeta and 13 Jbeta primers that the PCR ran. Data came from immunoSEQ multiplex PCR; TCRdb stores just in-frame clones and leaves some out. The profile shows more than 110,000 clones, about 77% of them singletons. The study's findings and limits: TCR association rates varied by HLA locus in a later analysis, with DRB1 highest and HLA-C lowest. In an earlier analysis, productive rearrangement rates for most beta V segments clustered near 87% or 30%. Later genetic work tied a missense DCLRE1C variant to beta-chain V and J trimming.

V gene TRBV6-6 combines with J gene TRBJ1-3, with a possible D match to TRBD1 (5 bases). The sample comprised PBMCs. The sequence was collected from a male donor in good health and CMV-seronegative. The CDR3 DNA is TGTGCCAGCACTCCGCGGGGCATTGGAAACACCATATATTTT. Translating gives CASTPRGIGNTIYF.